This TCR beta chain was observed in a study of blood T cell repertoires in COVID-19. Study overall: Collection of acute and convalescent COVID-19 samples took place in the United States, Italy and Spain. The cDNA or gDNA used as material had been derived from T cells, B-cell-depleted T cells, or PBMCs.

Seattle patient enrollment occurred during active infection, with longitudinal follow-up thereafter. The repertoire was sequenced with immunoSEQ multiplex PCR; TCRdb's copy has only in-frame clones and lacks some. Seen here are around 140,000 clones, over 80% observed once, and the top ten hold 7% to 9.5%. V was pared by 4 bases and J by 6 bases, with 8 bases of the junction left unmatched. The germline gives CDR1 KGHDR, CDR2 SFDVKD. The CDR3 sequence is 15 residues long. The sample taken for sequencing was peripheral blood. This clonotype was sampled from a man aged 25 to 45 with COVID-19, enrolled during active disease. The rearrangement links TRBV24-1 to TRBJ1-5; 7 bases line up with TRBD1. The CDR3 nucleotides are TGTGCCACCAGTGACAATGACAGGGCGAGTCAGCCCCAGCATTTT. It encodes CATSDNDRASQPQHF.